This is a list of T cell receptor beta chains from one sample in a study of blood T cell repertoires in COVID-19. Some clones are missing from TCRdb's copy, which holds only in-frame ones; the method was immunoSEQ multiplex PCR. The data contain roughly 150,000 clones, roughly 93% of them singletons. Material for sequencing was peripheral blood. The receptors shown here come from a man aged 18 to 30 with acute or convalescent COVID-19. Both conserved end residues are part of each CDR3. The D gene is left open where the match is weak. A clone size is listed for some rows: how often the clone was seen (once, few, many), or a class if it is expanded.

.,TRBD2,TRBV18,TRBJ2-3,CASSQLAGRESTDTQYF,TGTGCCAGCTCGCAGCTAGCGGGACGGGAGAGCACAGATACGCAGTATTTT
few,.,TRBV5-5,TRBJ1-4,CASSLFPSGVRGEKLFF,TGTGCCAGCAGCTTGTTCCCCTCCGGGGTTCGCGGTGAAAAACTGTTTTTT
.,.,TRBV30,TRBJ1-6,CAWSVQGRAKGALHF,TGTGCCTGGAGTGTACAGGGCAGGGCTAAGGGGGCCCTCCACTTT
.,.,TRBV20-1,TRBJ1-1,CSASPPGKVTEAFF,TGCAGTGCTAGTCCCCCAGGGAAGGTAACTGAAGCTTTCTTT
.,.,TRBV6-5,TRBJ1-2,CASSRGYGYTF,TGTGCCAGCAGTCGGGGCTATGGCTACACCTTC
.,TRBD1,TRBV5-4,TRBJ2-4,CASSSGGTGSIGNIQYF,TGTGCCAGCAGCTCCGGAGGGACAGGGAGTATCGGAAACATTCAGTACTTC
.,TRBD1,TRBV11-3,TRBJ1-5,CASSVPGQGPKYSNQPQHF,TGTGCCAGCAGCGTCCCGGGACAGGGGCCTAAATATAGCAATCAGCCCCAGCATTTT
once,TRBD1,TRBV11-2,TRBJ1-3,CASSTYRGTGNTIYF,TGTGCCAGCAGCACGTACAGGGGGACTGGAAACACCATATATTTT
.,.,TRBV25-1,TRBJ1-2,CASSLGVNYGYTF,TGTGCCAGCAGTCTAGGAGTTAACTATGGCTACACCTTC
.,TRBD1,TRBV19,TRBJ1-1,CASYPDPGQGVAEAFF,TGTGCCAGTTACCCGGATCCGGGACAGGGGGTCGCTGAAGCTTTCTTT
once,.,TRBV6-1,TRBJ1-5,CASSEAPGQPQHF,TGTGCCAGCAGTGAAGCGCCGGGTCAGCCCCAGCATTTT
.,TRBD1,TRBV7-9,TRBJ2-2,CASSLPTGQGVNTGELFF,TGTGCCAGCAGCTTACCGACTGGACAGGGAGTAAACACCGGGGAGCTGTTTTTT
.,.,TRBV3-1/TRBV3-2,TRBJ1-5,CASSQERALGPQHF,TGTGCCAGCAGCCAAGAGAGGGCGTTGGGGCCCCAGCATTTT
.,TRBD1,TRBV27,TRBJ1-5,CASSPHGQGANQPQHF,TGTGCCAGCAGCCCTCACGGACAGGGTGCCAATCAGCCCCAGCATTTT
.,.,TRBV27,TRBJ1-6,CASSTTGLSYNSPLHF,TGTGCCAGCAGTACGACAGGACTCTCCTATAATTCACCCCTCCACTTT
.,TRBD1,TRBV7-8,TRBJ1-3,CASSELQGLSGNTIYF,TGTGCCAGCAGCGAGTTACAGGGGCTTTCTGGAAACACCATATATTTT
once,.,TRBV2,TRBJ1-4,CASSERNEKLFF,TGTGCCAGCAGTGAGAGGAATGAAAAACTGTTTTTT
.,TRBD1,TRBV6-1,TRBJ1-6,CASSGRGQAYNSPLHF,TGTGCCAGCAGTGGGAGGGGGCAGGCCTATAATTCACCCCTCCACTTT
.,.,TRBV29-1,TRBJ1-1,CSAAGYTEAFF,TGCAGCGCCGCGGGGTACACTGAAGCTTTCTTT
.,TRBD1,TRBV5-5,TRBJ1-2,CASSPGDRGHRGYTF,TGTGCCAGCAGCCCAGGGGACAGGGGGCATCGAGGCTACACCTTC
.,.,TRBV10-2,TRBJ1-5,CASREDSYNQPQHF,TGCGCCAGCAGAGAGGACAGCTACAATCAGCCCCAGCATTTT